This note documents a single TCR beta chain sequence. The record originates from a study of blood T cell repertoires in COVID-19. About the research overall: T cells, B-cell-depleted T cells, or PBMCs supplied cDNA or gDNA.

Measured with immunoSEQ multiplex PCR; TCRdb has only the in-frame clones, and not every one. The sample shows about 72,000 clones, about nine tenths of them seen only once. There are 15 residues in the CDR3. This rearrangement joins TRBV21-1 to TRBJ2-1; the D segment call TRBD2 is taken from the table without a DNA check. TRBV21-1 counts as a pseudogene. This TCR came from a man under 40 with acute or convalescent COVID-19. The sequencing sample was made of peripheral blood. The CDR3 protein is CASSLKLDGGNEQFF. The CDR3 bases are TGTGCCAGCAGCCTAAAGTTAGATGGAGGCAATGAGCAGTTCTTC.